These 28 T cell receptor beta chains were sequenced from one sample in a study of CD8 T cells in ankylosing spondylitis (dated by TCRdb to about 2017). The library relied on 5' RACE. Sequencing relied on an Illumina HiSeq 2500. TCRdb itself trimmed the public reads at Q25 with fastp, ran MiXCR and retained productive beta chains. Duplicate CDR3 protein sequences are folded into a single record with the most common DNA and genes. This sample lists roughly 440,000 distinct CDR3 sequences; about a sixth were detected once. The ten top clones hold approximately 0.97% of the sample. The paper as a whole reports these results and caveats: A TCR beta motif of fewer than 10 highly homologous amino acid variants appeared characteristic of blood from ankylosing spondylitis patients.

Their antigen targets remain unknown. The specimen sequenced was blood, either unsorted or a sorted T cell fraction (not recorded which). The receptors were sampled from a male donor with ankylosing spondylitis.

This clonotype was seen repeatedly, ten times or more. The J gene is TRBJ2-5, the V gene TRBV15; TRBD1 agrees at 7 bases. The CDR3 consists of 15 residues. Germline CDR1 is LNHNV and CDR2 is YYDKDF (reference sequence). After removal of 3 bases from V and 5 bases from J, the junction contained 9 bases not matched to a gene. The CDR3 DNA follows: TGTGCCACCAGCAGCCACAGGGGCCAGTGGGAGACCCAGTACTTC. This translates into CATSSHRGQWETQYF.

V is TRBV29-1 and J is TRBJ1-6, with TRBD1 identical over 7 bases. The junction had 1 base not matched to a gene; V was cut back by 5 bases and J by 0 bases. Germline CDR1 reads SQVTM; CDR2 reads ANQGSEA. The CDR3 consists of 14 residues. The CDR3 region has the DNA TGCAGCGTTCGGGACAGCTCCTATAATTCACCCCTCCACTTT. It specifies CSVRDSSYNSPLHF.

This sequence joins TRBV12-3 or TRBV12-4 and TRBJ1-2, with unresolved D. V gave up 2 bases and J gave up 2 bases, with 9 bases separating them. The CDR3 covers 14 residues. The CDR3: CASSLSVGNYGYTF. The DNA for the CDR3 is TGTGCCAGCAGTTTATCTGTGGGAAACTATGGCTACACCTTC.

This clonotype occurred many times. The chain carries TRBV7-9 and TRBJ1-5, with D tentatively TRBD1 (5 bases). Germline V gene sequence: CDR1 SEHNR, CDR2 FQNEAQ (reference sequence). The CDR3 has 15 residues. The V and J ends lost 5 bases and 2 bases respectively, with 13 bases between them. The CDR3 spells CASSLVGVGNQPQHF. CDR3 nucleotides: TGTGCCAGCAGCCTGGTGGGGGTAGGCAATCAGCCCCAGCATTTT.

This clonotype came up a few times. Written as DNA, the CDR3 is TGTGCCAGCAGCGTAGGGGAAAGCGGGAGGCTTAATGAGCAGTTCTTC. This codes for CASSVGESGRLNEQFF. The chain is built from TRBV9 and TRBJ2-1; TRBD2 matches 9 bases. CDR3 length: 16 amino acids. After removal of 0 bases from V and 7 bases from J, the junction contained 8 bases not matched to a gene. Germline values: CDR1 SGDLS, CDR2 YYNGEE.

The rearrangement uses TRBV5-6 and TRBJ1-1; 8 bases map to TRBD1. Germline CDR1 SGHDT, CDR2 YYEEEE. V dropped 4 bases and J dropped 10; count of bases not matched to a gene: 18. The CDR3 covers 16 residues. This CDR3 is CASSPAGGRLGGTAFF. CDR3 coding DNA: TGTGCCAGCAGCCCCGCAGGGGGCCGGCTAGGGGGAACAGCTTTCTTT.

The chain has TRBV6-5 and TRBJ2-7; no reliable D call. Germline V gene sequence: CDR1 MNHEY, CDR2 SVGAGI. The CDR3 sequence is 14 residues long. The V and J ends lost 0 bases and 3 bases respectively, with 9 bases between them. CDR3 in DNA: TGTGCCAGCAGTTACTCGAGCGTAGGCTACGAGCAGTACTTC. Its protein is CASSYSSVGYEQYF.

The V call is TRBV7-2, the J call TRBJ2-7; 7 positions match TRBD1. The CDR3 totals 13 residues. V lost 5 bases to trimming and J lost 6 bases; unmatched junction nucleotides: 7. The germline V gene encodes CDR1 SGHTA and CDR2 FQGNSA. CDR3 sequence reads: CASSTGVYSEQYF. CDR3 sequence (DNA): TGTGCCAGCAGCACAGGGGTCTATAGCGAGCAGTACTTC.

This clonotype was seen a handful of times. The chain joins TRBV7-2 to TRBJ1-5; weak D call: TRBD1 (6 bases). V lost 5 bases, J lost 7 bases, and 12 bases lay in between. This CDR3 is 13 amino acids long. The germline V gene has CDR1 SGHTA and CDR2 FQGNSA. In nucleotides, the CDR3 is TGTGCCAGCAGCGCCCAGGGGAAACAGCCCCAGCATTTT. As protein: CASSAQGKQPQHF.

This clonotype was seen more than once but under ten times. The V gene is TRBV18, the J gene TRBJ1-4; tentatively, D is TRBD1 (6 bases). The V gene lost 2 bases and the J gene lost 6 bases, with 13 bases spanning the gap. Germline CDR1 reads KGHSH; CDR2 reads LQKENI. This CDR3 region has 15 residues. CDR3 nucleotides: TGTGCCAGCTCACCAGTGGGGGCCTGGGATGAAAAACTGTTTTTT. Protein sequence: CASSPVGAWDEKLFF.

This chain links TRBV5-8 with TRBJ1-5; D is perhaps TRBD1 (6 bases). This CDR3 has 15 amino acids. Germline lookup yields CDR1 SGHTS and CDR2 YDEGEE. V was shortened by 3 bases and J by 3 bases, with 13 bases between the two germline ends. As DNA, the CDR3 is TGTGCCAGCAGCTCAGGACAGACCATCAATCAGCCCCAGCATTTT. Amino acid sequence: CASSSGQTINQPQHF.

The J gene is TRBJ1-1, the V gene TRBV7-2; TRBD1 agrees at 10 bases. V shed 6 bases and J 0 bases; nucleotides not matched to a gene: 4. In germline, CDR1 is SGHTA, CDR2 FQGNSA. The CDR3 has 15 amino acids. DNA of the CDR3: TGTGCCAGCAGGACAGGGGGCATGGTGAACACTGAAGCTTTCTTT. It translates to CASRTGGMVNTEAFF. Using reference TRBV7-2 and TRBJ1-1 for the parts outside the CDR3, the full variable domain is GAGVSQSPSNKVTEKGKDVELRCDPISGHTALYWYRQSLGQGLEFLIYFQGNSAPDKSGLPSDRFSAERTGGSVSTLTIQRTQQEDSAVYLCASRTGGMVNTEAFFGQGTRLTVV.

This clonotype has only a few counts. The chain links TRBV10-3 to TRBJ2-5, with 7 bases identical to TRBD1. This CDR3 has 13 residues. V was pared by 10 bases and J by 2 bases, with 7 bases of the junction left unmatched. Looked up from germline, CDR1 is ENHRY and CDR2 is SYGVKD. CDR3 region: CATRDSAQETQYF. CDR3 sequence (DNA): TGTGCCACCCGGGACAGCGCTCAAGAGACCCAGTACTTC.

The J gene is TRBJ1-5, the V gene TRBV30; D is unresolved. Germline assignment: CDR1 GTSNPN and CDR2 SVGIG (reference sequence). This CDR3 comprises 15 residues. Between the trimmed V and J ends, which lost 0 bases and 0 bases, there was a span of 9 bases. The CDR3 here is CAWSVAQYSNQPQHF. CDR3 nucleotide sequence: TGTGCCTGGAGTGTTGCACAATATAGCAATCAGCCCCAGCATTTT.

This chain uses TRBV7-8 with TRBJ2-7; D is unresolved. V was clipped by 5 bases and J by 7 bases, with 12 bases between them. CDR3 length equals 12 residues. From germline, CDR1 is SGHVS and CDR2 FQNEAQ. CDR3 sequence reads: CASSTDQEEQYF. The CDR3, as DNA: TGTGCCAGCAGCACCGACCAGGAGGAGCAGTACTTC.

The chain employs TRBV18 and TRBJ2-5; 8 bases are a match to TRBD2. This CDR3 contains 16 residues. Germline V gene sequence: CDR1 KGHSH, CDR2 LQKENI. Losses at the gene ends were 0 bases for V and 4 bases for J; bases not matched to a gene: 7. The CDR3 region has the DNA TGTGCCAGCTCACCACCGGGAGCGGGAGTCTCAGAGACCCAGTACTTC. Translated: CASSPPGAGVSETQYF.

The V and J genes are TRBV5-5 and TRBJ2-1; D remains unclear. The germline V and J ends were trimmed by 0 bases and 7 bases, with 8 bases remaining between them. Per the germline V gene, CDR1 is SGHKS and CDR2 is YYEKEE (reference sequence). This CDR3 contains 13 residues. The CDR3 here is CASSLVRSNEQFF. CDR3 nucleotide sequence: TGTGCCAGCAGCTTGGTGCGGTCAAATGAGCAGTTCTTC. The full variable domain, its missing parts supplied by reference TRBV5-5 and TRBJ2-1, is DAGVTQSPTHLIKTRGQQVTLRCSPISGHKSVSWYQQVLGQGPQFIFQYYEKEERGRGNFPDRFSARQFPNYSSELNVNALLLGDSALYLCASSLVRSNEQFFGPGTRLTVL.

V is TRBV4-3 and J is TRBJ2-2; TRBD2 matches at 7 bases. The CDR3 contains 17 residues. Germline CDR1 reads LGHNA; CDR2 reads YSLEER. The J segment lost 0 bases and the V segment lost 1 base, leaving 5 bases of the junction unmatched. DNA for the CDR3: TGCGCCAGCAGCCAAGCTTCAGCGGGATCGAACACCGGGGAGCTGTTTTTT. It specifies CASSQASAGSNTGELFF.

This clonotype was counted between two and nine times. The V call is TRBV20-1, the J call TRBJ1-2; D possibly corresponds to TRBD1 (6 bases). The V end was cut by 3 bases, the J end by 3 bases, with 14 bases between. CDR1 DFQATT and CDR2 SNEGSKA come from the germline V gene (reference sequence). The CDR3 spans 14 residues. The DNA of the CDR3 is TGCAGTGCTAGCCCCCGACAGGACTACTATGGCTACACCTTC. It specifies CSASPRQDYYGYTF.

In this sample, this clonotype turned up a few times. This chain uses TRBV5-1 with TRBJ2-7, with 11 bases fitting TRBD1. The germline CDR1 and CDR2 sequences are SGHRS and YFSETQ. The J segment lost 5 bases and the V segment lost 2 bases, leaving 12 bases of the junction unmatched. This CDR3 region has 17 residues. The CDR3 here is CASSFSIGRDRGDEQYF. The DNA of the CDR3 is TGCGCCAGCAGCTTCTCCATTGGCCGGGACAGGGGGGACGAGCAGTACTTC.

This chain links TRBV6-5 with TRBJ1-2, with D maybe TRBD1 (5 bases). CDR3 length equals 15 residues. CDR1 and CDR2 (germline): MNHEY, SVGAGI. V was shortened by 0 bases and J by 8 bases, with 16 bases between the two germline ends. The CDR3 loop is CASSYSPSPGYGYTF. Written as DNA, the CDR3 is TGTGCCAGCAGTTACTCCCCTTCCCCAGGGTACGGCTACACCTTC.

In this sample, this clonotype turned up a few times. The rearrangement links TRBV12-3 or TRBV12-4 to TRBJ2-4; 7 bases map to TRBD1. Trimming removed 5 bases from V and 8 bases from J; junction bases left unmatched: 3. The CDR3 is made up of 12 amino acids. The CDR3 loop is CASSVQGDIQYF. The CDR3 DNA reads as TGTGCCAGCAGTGTGCAGGGGGACATTCAGTACTTC.

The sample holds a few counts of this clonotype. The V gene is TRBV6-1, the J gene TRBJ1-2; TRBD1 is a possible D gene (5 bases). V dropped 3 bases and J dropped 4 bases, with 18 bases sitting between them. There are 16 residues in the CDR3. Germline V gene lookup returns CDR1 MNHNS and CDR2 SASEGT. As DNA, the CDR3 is TGTGCCAGCAGTGATGCCCTTCAGGGTAGTGTCTATGGCTACACCTTC. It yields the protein CASSDALQGSVYGYTF.

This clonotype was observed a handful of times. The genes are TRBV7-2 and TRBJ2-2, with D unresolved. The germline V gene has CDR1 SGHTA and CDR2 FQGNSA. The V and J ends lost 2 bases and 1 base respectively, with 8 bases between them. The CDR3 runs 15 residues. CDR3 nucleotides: TGTGCCAGCAGCTTACTCCCACAGAACACCGGGGAGCTGTTTTTT. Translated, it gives CASSLLPQNTGELFF.

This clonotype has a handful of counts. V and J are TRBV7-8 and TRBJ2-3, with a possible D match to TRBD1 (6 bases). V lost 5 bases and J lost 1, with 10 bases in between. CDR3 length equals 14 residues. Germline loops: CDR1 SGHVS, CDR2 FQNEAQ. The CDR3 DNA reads TGTGCCAGCAGCGGCTACAGGGGCACAGATACGCAGTATTTT. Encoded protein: CASSGYRGTDTQYF. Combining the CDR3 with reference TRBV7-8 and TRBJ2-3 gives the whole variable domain GAGVSQSPRYKVAKRGQDVALRCDPISGHVSLFWYQQALGQGPEFLTYFQNEAQLDKSGLPSDRFFAERPEGSVSTLKIQRTQQEDSAVYLCASSGYRGTDTQYFGPGTRLTVL.

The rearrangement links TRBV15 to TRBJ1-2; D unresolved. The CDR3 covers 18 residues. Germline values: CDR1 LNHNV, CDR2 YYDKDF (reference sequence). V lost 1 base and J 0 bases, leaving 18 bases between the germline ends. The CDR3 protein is CATSRAHLSGGSNYGYTF. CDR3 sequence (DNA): TGTGCCACCAGCAGAGCTCACCTCAGCGGCGGATCTAACTATGGCTACACCTTC.

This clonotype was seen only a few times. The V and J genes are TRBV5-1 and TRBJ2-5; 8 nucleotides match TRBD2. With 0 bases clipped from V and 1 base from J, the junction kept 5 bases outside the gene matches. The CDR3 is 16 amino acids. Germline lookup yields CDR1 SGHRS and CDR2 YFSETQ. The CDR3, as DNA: TGCGCCAGCAGCTTGGCTCGGGGGGGAGCCCAAGAGACCCAGTACTTC. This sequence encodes CASSLARGGAQETQYF.

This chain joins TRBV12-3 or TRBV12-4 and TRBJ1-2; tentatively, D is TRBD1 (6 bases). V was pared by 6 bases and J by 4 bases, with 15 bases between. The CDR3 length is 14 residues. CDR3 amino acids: CASRSTQGPYGYTF. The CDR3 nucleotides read TGTGCCAGCAGAAGTACACAGGGACCCTATGGCTACACCTTC.